Listed below are T cell receptor beta chains from one sample, sequenced in a study of spatial heterogeneity in lung cancer. Each CDR3 protein gets one entry after TCRdb re-called the 5' RACE reads with MiXCR. The sample lists 3,300 or so distinct CDR3 sequences; around 12% were seen once. The source material was lung tumor tissue, sampled at surgery. The source is a male donor with early-stage non-small cell lung cancer. Each CDR3 is given with its conserved first and last residue. Fields, in order: CDR3 DNA, CDR3 protein, clone size, V gene, J gene, D gene. A D gene is named only where the DNA matches it firmly. A row's size may be missing; if present it is once, few, many or a size class.

TGTGCCAGCAGCTTGCACCACCAAAGGAGCAATCAGCCCCAGCATTTT	CASSLHHQRSNQPQHF	NA	TRBV7-2	TRBJ1-5	NA
TGTGCCAGCAGTTTATCGGGGGGGACTGGGGTGTTTTTT	CASSLSGGTGVFF	few	TRBV12-3/TRBV12-4	TRBJ2-2	TRBD2
TGTGCCAGTAGCCCTCCCCTTGTGGGGTACACAGATACGCAGTATTTT	CASSPPLVGYTDTQYF	medium-sized	TRBV19	TRBJ2-3	NA
TGTGCCACCCGGGACAGGACCACCTACGAGCAGTACTTC	CATRDRTTYEQYF	NA	TRBV6-5	TRBJ2-7	TRBD1
TGCGCCAGCAGCTTGGATGGCACCCCAAACACTGAAGCTTTCTTT	CASSLDGTPNTEAFF	NA	TRBV5-1	TRBJ1-1	NA
TGCAGCGTTGACCAAAGAACGGGGGGAAACTGTGGCTACACCTTC	CSVDQRTGGNCGYTF	many	TRBV29-1	TRBJ1-2	NA
TGCAGTGCAACCTCGTCCAGCAGTTATAATTCACCCCTCCACTTT	CSATSSSSYNSPLHF	NA	TRBV20-1	TRBJ1-6	NA
TGCAGTGCCACGAGTCCCGGGGAGCTGTTTTTT	CSATSPGELFF	NA	TRBV20-1	TRBJ2-2	NA
TGTGCCAGCAGTTCGGGAGGGTATGACTATGGCTACACCTTC	CASSSGGYDYGYTF	medium-sized	TRBV28	TRBJ1-2	NA
TGTGCCAGCAGTACGACAGGGGGTAGGGACTTCGAGCAGTACTTC	CASSTTGGRDFEQYF	medium-sized	TRBV28	TRBJ2-7	TRBD1
TGTGCCAGCAGCCCCCGGGACAGGGTAGAGACCCAGTACTTC	CASSPRDRVETQYF	many	TRBV5-6	TRBJ2-5	TRBD1
TGTGCCAGCAGTTCCCTCGGAAGCAGCTCCTACGAGCAGTACTTC	CASSSLGSSSYEQYF	NA	TRBV28	TRBJ2-7	NA
TGTGCCAGCAGTCTAACGGACAGCCGCTACGAGCAGTACTTC	CASSLTDSRYEQYF	medium-sized	TRBV6-2/TRBV6-3	TRBJ2-7	NA
TGTGCCAGCAGTTTCCAGGGAGGAGATACGCAGTATTTT	CASSFQGGDTQYF	few	TRBV28	TRBJ2-3	NA
TGCGCCAGCAGCTTGTCAGAGACCCAGTACTTC	CASSLSETQYF	medium-sized	TRBV5-1	TRBJ2-5	NA
TGTGCCAGCAAATGGGGACCAACGGACGAGCAGTACTTC	CASKWGPTDEQYF	medium-sized	TRBV6-1	TRBJ2-7	NA
TGCAGCGTCTACGTTGGGGTAGATACGCAGTATTTT	CSVYVGVDTQYF	many	TRBV29-1	TRBJ2-3	NA
TGCGCCAGCGCTTCCGGGGACCCAAGAGCTGGAAACACCATATATTTT	CASASGDPRAGNTIYF	many	TRBV5-1	TRBJ1-3	NA
TGTGCCAGCAGCGTAGGAGGGCACGGAAAACTGTTTTTT	CASSVGGHGKLFF	few	TRBV9	TRBJ1-4	NA
TGTGCCAGCAGAATTCGGGGGCCCTTTTACGAGCAGTACTTC	CASRIRGPFYEQYF	medium-sized	TRBV6-2/TRBV6-3	TRBJ2-7	NA
TGCGCCAGCAGCCTACAGGGGACTGAAGCTTTCTTT	CASSLQGTEAFF	medium-sized	TRBV10-2	TRBJ1-1	TRBD1
TGTGCCAGCAGTCACCTCGCCTCATACACAACCGGGGAGCTGTTTTTT	CASSHLASYTTGELFF	many	TRBV6-6	TRBJ2-2	NA
TGTGCCAGCAGGACAGGGGGCAGCTATGGCTACACCTTC	CASRTGGSYGYTF	medium-sized	TRBV5-6	TRBJ1-2	TRBD1
TGTGCCAGCAGTCCCTGGGGTAGCGGGAGCCAAGAGACCCAGTACTTC	CASSPWGSGSQETQYF	medium-sized	TRBV27	TRBJ2-5	TRBD2
TGTGCCAGCAGCCCCGAATTCGCGCAGGGTACGCAGTATTTT	CASSPEFAQGTQYF	NA	TRBV7-2	TRBJ2-3	NA
TGTGCCAGCAGTTACTCCCAGCTCTCTGAAGCTTTCTTT	CASSYSQLSEAFF	medium-sized	TRBV6-2/TRBV6-3	TRBJ1-1	NA
TGTGCCAGCAGTCGTGGAACTACAGGGACGGACACTGAAGCTTTCTTT	CASSRGTTGTDTEAFF	medium-sized	TRBV28	TRBJ1-1	NA
TGTGCCAGTAGTATAGATTACGTCAACTATGGCTACACCTTC	CASSIDYVNYGYTF	medium-sized	TRBV19	TRBJ1-2	NA
TGCAGCGTGTACAGGGAGAGTGGCACTGAAGCTTTCTTT	CSVYRESGTEAFF	NA	TRBV29-1	TRBJ1-1	NA
TGTGCCAGCAGCTTCGTTGGGGCCGAGACAGATACGCAGTATTTT	CASSFVGAETDTQYF	many	TRBV5-6	TRBJ2-3	NA
TGTGCCAGCAGTTTCAGGCAGGGGGTTGCAGATACGCAGTATTTT	CASSFRQGVADTQYF	many	TRBV12-3/TRBV12-4	TRBJ2-3	TRBD1
TGTGCCAGTAGTTGGGACAGAAAAGAGACCCAGTACTTC	CASSWDRKETQYF	NA	TRBV19	TRBJ2-5	TRBD1
TGTGCCAGCAGCGTAGGAGGGACAGGCCAGCGGCCCCAGCATTTT	CASSVGGTGQRPQHF	NA	TRBV9	TRBJ1-5	TRBD1
TGCAGTGCTAGGAAGGGGCTAGCGTCCTACAATGAGCAGTTCTTC	CSARKGLASYNEQFF	medium-sized	TRBV20-1	TRBJ2-1	NA
TGTGCCAGCACACGAGGAGGGACAGGGGCATACGTGCAGTACTTC	CASTRGGTGAYVQYF	NA	TRBV7-2	TRBJ2-7	TRBD1
TGTGCCAGCAGCTTAGGGGGTTTAGGGACGGACAATGAGCAGTTCTTC	CASSLGGLGTDNEQFF	NA	TRBV7-9	TRBJ2-1	NA
TGTGCCACCAGTGATTTGCCCGGACAGGTTGGGGATGAGCAGTTCTTC	CATSDLPGQVGDEQFF	many	TRBV24-1	TRBJ2-1	TRBD1
TGTGCCAGCAGTCGGCTGCGGGACGGCAACAATGAGCAGTTCTTC	CASSRLRDGNNEQFF	medium-sized	TRBV6-2/TRBV6-3	TRBJ2-1	NA
TGTGCCAGCACGACAGGTTTGGTGGAGCAGTACTTC	CASTTGLVEQYF	few	TRBV7-9	TRBJ2-7	NA
TGTGCCACCAGCAGTAGTACGGGGCGCGAGCAGTACTTC	CATSSSTGREQYF	few	TRBV15	TRBJ2-7	NA
TGTGCCAGCAGAAACCGGACAGGGGGCACTCAGCCCCAGCATTTT	CASRNRTGGTQPQHF	medium-sized	TRBV6-2/TRBV6-3	TRBJ1-5	TRBD1
TGTGCCAGCAGTTCGGACTGGGGACGGTCGAACACTGAAGCTTTCTTT	CASSSDWGRSNTEAFF	medium-sized	TRBV6-2/TRBV6-3	TRBJ1-1	NA
TGTGCCAGCAGTCCAAAACAGGGTGCCTACGAGCAGTACTTC	CASSPKQGAYEQYF	large	TRBV13	TRBJ2-7	NA
TGTGCCAGCAGCCCCCACCGGGGGGGGACGCAAGAGACCCAGTACTTC	CASSPHRGGTQETQYF	medium-sized	TRBV7-2	TRBJ2-5	TRBD2
TGCAGCGTTGTGCCAAACCAGGTTAACACTGAAGCTTTCTTT	CSVVPNQVNTEAFF	medium-sized	TRBV29-1	TRBJ1-1	NA
TGCAGTCTCCCTCGTGGATCCCTAGGGGAGCAGTACTTC	CSLPRGSLGEQYF	medium-sized	TRBV20-1	TRBJ2-7	NA
TGCAGCGTTGCTTGGGGGGCGGGCGAGCTGTTTTTT	CSVAWGAGELFF	medium-sized	TRBV29-1	TRBJ2-2	NA
TGCGCCAGCAGCCAAGCATCTGGGCAGGAAAATCAGCCCCAGCATTTT	CASSQASGQENQPQHF	medium-sized	TRBV4-3	TRBJ1-5	NA
TGTGCCACCAGCAGAGCATCCGGGACAGGCACAGATACGCAGTATTTT	CATSRASGTGTDTQYF	medium-sized	TRBV15	TRBJ2-3	TRBD1
TGTGCCAGCAGCCGTGTGACAGGGGGCGGAAACACCATATATTTT	CASSRVTGGGNTIYF	medium-sized	TRBV7-2	TRBJ1-3	TRBD1
TGCAGTGCTAGAGGCTCAGGACTAGCGGGGGGGCCTTCGGGAGAGACCCAGTACTTC	CSARGSGLAGGPSGETQYF	medium-sized	TRBV20-1	TRBJ2-5	TRBD2
TGTGCCAGCAGTTGGGGGGCGAGGACTGAAGCTTTCTTT	CASSWGARTEAFF	many	TRBV28	TRBJ1-1	NA
TGTGCCAGCAGCTCCGGGGTAGGGGAGAGCAATCAGCCCCAGCATTTT	CASSSGVGESNQPQHF	medium-sized	TRBV7-9	TRBJ1-5	NA
TGTGCCAGCAGCCGAAAGGGGATCTCTGGAAACACCATATATTTT	CASSRKGISGNTIYF	medium-sized	TRBV7-2	TRBJ1-3	NA
TGTGCCAGCAGCGTAGGGACTTCGCAAGAGACCCAGTACTTC	CASSVGTSQETQYF	large	TRBV2	TRBJ2-5	NA